This T cell receptor beta chain stems from a study of T cell repertoires in cytomegalovirus infection. Study-wide results and caveats: The response measured ex vivo was dominated by TCR beta clonotypes (HLA-C-restricted and CMV-specific).

Turning to this clonotype: Its antigen remains unknown.

TCRdb fed the reads into MiXCR, producing one record per CDR3 protein. Counted here are approximately 300,000 distinct CDR3 sequences, roughly 29% occurring once; the ten biggest clones make up 20%. V was clipped by 3 bases and J by 4 bases; unmatched bases: 11. Germline-derived CDR1 and CDR2 are SGDLS and YYNGEE. The CDR3 covers 17 residues. Sequenced here: cultured PBMCs, sampled from culture after CMV antigen stimulation. The chain combines TRBV9 with TRBJ2-3; 10 bases are shared with TRBD2. The receptor was isolated from a human donor in good health (CMV status not recorded). Some clones in this sample may be carry-over from other donors' samples. CDR3: CASSDGILAGVADTQYF. The CDR3 DNA sequence: TGTGCCAGCAGCGATGGGATCCTAGCGGGGGTGGCAGATACGCAGTATTTT.